Here is one T cell receptor (beta chain) with its context. The target of this receptor is not known. Per-base qualities were not stored, and no clone one base away is much larger. Taken from the germline V gene (reference sequence), the CDR1 and CDR2 loops are SGHNT and YYREEE. Including cysteine and phenylalanine, the CDR3 has 15 amino acids. The DNA shown is the 45-base CDR3, in frame from base 1. V is shortened by 4 bases, J by 9 bases, and the region joining them spans 17 bases. The time point label, read with the paper, signifies: about 28 days (+/-7) after the second vaccine dose. Because spike-specific TCR depth and breadth did not differ between the two schedules, AZD1222 recipients who got a second dose at roughly 4 weeks were pooled with those who got a second dose at roughly 12 weeks. Samples from vaccinated people were obtained from the UK trials COV001 and COV002, which included a single-blind randomized controlled phase 2/3 trial of AZD1222 (ChAdOx1 nCoV-19) in healthy adults. For TCRbeta chain sequencing, PBMC samples were collected from trial participants at day 0 and at day 28 after the second dose.

The sample is drawn from a study of T cell responses to AZD1222 COVID-19 vaccine (dated by TCRdb to about 2021). In terms of the full investigation: TCR sequencing was performed for fewer than 250 trial participants, of whom 200 to 210 were given two doses of AZD1222 and approximately 25 were given two doses of MenACWY control vaccine. Trial participants were enrolled into age subgroups of 18-55, 56-69 and 70-plus years, which contained around 140, 26 and 57 TCR-sequenced participants, respectively. Results the study describes overall, beyond this receptor: Because no day 14 peak-response samples were available, the repertoires could be characterized only after the peak T cell response. Only 5 to 7 AZD1222 recipients were SARS-CoV-2 seropositive at baseline, limiting conclusions about previously exposed vaccinees. Reportedly, close to half of the unique spike-specific TCRs recognized epitopes lying outside the regions that are mutated in the B.1.351 and B.1.1.7 variants. After two AZD1222 doses, spike-specific TCR breadth and depth were significantly higher than at day 0 and than in MenACWY recipients. In the small 56-69-year group, the increase in depth fell short of significance, most likely because of low power. The vaccine-associated CD4 TCRs covered the entire spike protein, and the dominant responses fell in regions 160-218 and 743-854. Participants were mostly white British, with more females than males. The authors suggested clonal diversity may have been underestimated.

The CDR3 regions of human TCRbeta chains were subjected to immunosequencing. Regarding the original processing steps: TCRs in the repertoires were matched against a reference library of SARS-CoV-2-specific TCRs that had been generated with the MIRA antigen-specificity platform. Breadth was defined as the fraction of unique TCRs that were SARS-CoV-2-associated. Depth was defined as the fraction of total T cells that were SARS-CoV-2-associated. Using the MIRA data, every spike-specific TCR was mapped to the spike region that the TCR reacted to and assigned to either a CD4 or a CD8 class. Log10-transformed breadth and depth values were compared by one-way ANOVA with Sidak's multiple comparisons tests. Here the immuneACCESS table is served through TCRdb, limited to in-frame sequences with V and J called. Missing clones are a known gap in these copies; in checked studies unresolved V genes cover under half, and the rest lacks a known reason. That table gives V, J and clone size, and the DNA gave D and trimming. The sample yields under 70,000 clones; approximately 80% were counted once. Together, the top ten hold 4% to 5% of the sample.

The source material was peripheral blood, sampled 28 days after the second AZD1222 dose. The receptor was isolated from an adult who received the AZD1222 COVID-19 vaccine. Recombination connected TRBV5-4 to TRBJ1-6; the D gene cannot be named for sure. The CDR3 reads as follows: CASSPGPPLGSPLHF. The nucleotide sequence reads as follows: TGTGCCAGCAGCCCCGGACCGCCGTTGGGTTCACCCCTCCACTTT.